One sample yielded the 19 T cell receptor beta chains listed below, sequenced in a study of CD8 T cells in ankylosing spondylitis. Antigen specificity for these receptors is unknown. Whole-study results and caveats: Ankylosing spondylitis blood seemed to carry a telltale TCR beta motif made of eight or nine highly homologous variants.

One entry per CDR3 protein, called by TCRdb with MiXCR from the 5' RACE reads. The profile covers over 700,000 distinct CDR3 sequences, with roughly 19% appearing a single time and 19% taken by the ten largest. Sequences were obtained from blood, either unsorted or a sorted T cell fraction (not recorded which). The receptors stem from a male donor with ankylosing spondylitis.

This clonotype has ten or more counts. CDR3 DNA: TGTGCCAGCAGCACCTCAACAGGTCCCTTAGGGGATGAGCAGTTCTTC. Residues: CASSTSTGPLGDEQFF. The chain uses TRBV12-3 or TRBV12-4 and TRBJ2-1, with D possibly matching TRBD1 (5 bases). Trimming removed 6 bases from V and 8 bases from J, with 23 bases in between. The CDR3 spans 16 residues.

This chain uses TRBV5-6 with TRBJ2-5, with 8 bases identical to TRBD1. Germline V gene sequence: CDR1 SGHDT, CDR2 YYEEEE. V lost 4 bases and J lost 0; bases outside the gene matches: 2. CDR3 length: 14 residues. The CDR3 bases are TGTGCCAGCAGCGGGACAGGACACCAAGAGACCCAGTACTTC. Translating gives CASSGTGHQETQYF. Full variable domain (remainder filled in from reference TRBV5-6 and TRBJ2-5): DAGVTQSPTHLIKTRGQQVTLRCSPKSGHDTVSWYQQALGQGPQFIFQYYEEEERQRGNFPDRFSGHQFPNYSSELNVNALLLGDSALYLCASSGTGHQETQYFGPGTRLLVL.

The rearrangement joins TRBV27 to TRBJ2-1; 9 bases line up with TRBD2. The CDR3 sequence is 16 residues long. The germline gives CDR1 MNHEY, CDR2 SMNVEV (reference sequence). With 5 bases clipped from V and 2 bases from J, the junction kept 7 bases outside the gene matches. CDR3 DNA sequence: TGTGCCAGCAGTACCCTAGCGGGATTCGCCTACAATGAGCAGTTCTTC. It translates to CASSTLAGFAYNEQFF.

V usage is TRBV29-1 and J usage is TRBJ2-7; D may be TRBD1 (6 bases). This CDR3 has 14 amino acids. CDR1 and CDR2 (germline): SQVTM, ANQGSEA. V was pared by 3 bases and J by 4 bases, with 16 bases between. The CDR3 sequence: CSVDEVQGKYEQYF. DNA of the CDR3: TGCAGCGTTGACGAGGTTCAGGGGAAGTACGAGCAGTACTTC.

The chain uses TRBV12-3 or TRBV12-4 and TRBJ1-4; 7 nucleotides line up with TRBD1. The CDR3 loop spans 12 amino acids. Trimming at V came to 5 bases and at J to 8 bases, leaving 2 bases not matched to a gene. CDR3 sequence: CASSPDREKLFF. The CDR3, as DNA: TGTGCCAGCAGTCCGGACAGGGAAAAACTGTTTTTT.

This clonotype occurred a few times. The rearrangement uses TRBV20-1 and TRBJ1-5, with D perhaps matching TRBD1 (5 bases). V shed 4 bases and J shed 2 bases, with 12 bases lying between them. The CDR3 totals 14 residues. Germline V lookup: CDR1 DFQATT, CDR2 SNEGSKA (reference sequence). CDR3 DNA sequence: TGCAGTGCTATAGAGGGGTCGGGCAATCAGCCCCAGCATTTT. Translating it yields CSAIEGSGNQPQHF.

This clonotype has a handful of counts. The V gene is TRBV5-1, the J gene TRBJ1-3, with a weak D call TRBD1 (5 bases). Trimming pared 6 bases from V and 1 base from J, leaving 11 bases between. CDR3 length: 14 residues. CDR1 is SGHRS and CDR2 is YFSETQ in the germline V gene. The chain's CDR3 is CASTPGNSGNTIYF. CDR3 DNA: TGCGCCAGCACCCCAGGGAATTCTGGAAACACCATATATTTT.

J is TRBJ2-3 and V is TRBV20-1; 9 nucleotides match TRBD2. The CDR3 extends over 15 amino acids. The V and J ends lost 3 bases and 2 bases, in that order; junction bases with no gene match: 6. Per the germline V gene, CDR1 is DFQATT and CDR2 is SNEGSKA (reference sequence). The CDR3 loop is CSASNAGGPTDTQYF. CDR3 nucleotides: TGCAGTGCTAGTAATGCGGGGGGGCCCACAGATACGCAGTATTTT.

The table lists this clonotype with a few counts. This sequence joins TRBV20-1 and TRBJ1-4; the D is unclear. The ends were cut back, 1 base at V and 3 bases at J, with 6 bases in the middle. Germline CDR1 DFQATT, CDR2 SNEGSKA (reference sequence). The CDR3 covers 13 residues. The CDR3, as DNA: TGCAGTGCTAGAGGGACGGCTAATGAAAAACTGTTTTTT. Its translation is CSARGTANEKLFF.

The chain couples TRBV3-1 to TRBJ1-3, with D possibly TRBD1 on 5 matching bases. This CDR3 contains 16 residues. Germline lookup yields CDR1 LGHDT and CDR2 YNNKEL (reference sequence). V was pared by 4 bases and J by 0 bases, with 13 bases between. The CDR3 is CASSRVQDPSGNTIYF. Here the CDR3 DNA reads TGTGCCAGCAGCCGCGTACAGGATCCCTCTGGAAACACCATATATTTT.

This clonotype was found a few times. The CDR3 DNA follows: TGCGCCAGCAGCCCCGGAGGGGGTAGGGCTCCAACAATAAGTGAGCAGTTCTTC. Translation: CASSPGGGRAPTISEQFF. The chain has TRBV5-1 and TRBJ2-1; the D gene could be TRBD1 or TRBD2 (6 bases each). The ends were cut back, 4 bases at V and 9 bases at J, with 29 bases in the middle. The CDR3 is 18 amino acids. Germline V gene lookup returns CDR1 SGHRS and CDR2 YFSETQ. The full variable domain, its missing parts supplied by reference TRBV5-1 and TRBJ2-1, is KAGVTQTPRYLIKTRGQQVTLSCSPISGHRSVSWYQQTPGQGLQFLFEYFSETQRNKGNFPGRFSGRQFSNSRSEMNVSTLELGDSALYLCASSPGGGRAPTISEQFFGPGTRLTVL.

V usage is TRBV7-3 and J usage is TRBJ2-1; TRBD2 agrees at 7 bases. Germline loops: CDR1 SGHTA, CDR2 FQGTGA. This CDR3 has 16 amino acids. The V gene end was trimmed by 1 base and the J gene end by 8 bases; junction bases not matched to a gene: 11. The CDR3 sequence is CASSLKVAGAGHEQFF. The CDR3 bases are TGTGCCAGCAGCTTAAAGGTGGCGGGAGCTGGCCATGAGCAGTTCTTC.

The chain joins TRBV12-3 or TRBV12-4 to TRBJ2-5; tentatively, D is TRBD2 (5 bases). This CDR3 region has 14 residues. V lost 1 base and J lost 5, with 11 bases in between. CDR3 protein: CASSLGTPGETQYF. The CDR3 coding sequence is TGTGCCAGCAGTTTAGGGACTCCTGGGGAGACCCAGTACTTC.

This clonotype was picked up a small number of times. The chain links TRBV27 to TRBJ2-1; TRBD1 matches at 11 bases. The CDR3 is 16 amino acids. With 6 bases clipped from V and 1 base from J, the junction kept 5 bases outside the gene matches. Per the germline V gene, CDR1 is MNHEY and CDR2 is SMNVEV (reference sequence). The CDR3 spells CASSPRDRGSYNEQFF. CDR3 nucleotide sequence: TGTGCCAGCAGCCCTAGGGACAGGGGGTCCTACAATGAGCAGTTCTTC.

Worth noting for this clonotype: An end of the junction does not agree with germline; a read error may underlie this. The chain has TRBV4-1 and TRBJ1-3; no reliable D call. Germline V gene sequence: CDR1 MGHRA, CDR2 YSYEKL. This CDR3 is 18 amino acids long. The chain's CDR3 is CASGPGVRASHSGNTIYF. Written as DNA, the CDR3 is TGTGCCAGCGGCCCCGGGGTGCGGGCCAGCCACTCTGGAAACACCATATATTTT.

A few counts support this clonotype. The V gene is TRBV7-2, the J gene TRBJ1-2, with 7 bases that match TRBD1. CDR1 and CDR2 (germline): SGHTA, FQGNSA. The CDR3 has 14 amino acids. The V segment lost 7 bases and the J segment 2 bases; nucleotides outside the gene matches: 7. CDR3 DNA sequence: TGTGCCAGCACCAAAAAGGGACAGAACTATGGCTACACCTTC. As protein: CASTKKGQNYGYTF.

The chain couples TRBV29-1 to TRBJ2-1; D may be TRBD2 (6 bases). CDR3 length: 14 amino acids. Germline CDR1 SQVTM, CDR2 ANQGSEA. The V and J ends lost 5 bases and 0 bases respectively, with 11 bases between them. The CDR3 region is CSVRTAGSYNEQFF. The DNA of the CDR3 is TGCAGCGTTCGCACAGCGGGCTCCTACAATGAGCAGTTCTTC.

The chain combines TRBV12-3 or TRBV12-4 with TRBJ2-7; D is unresolved. Trimming removed 5 bases at V and 4 bases at J, with 18 bases between. CDR3 length: 15 amino acids. This CDR3 is CASSASTSSPYEQYF. The CDR3 region has the DNA TGTGCCAGCAGTGCATCGACTTCTTCACCTTACGAGCAGTACTTC.

This clonotype has only a few counts. The chain is built from TRBV30 and TRBJ1-1; D possibly corresponds to TRBD1 (5 bases). The V end was cut by 6 bases, the J end by 3 bases, with 17 bases between. The CDR3 runs to 14 residues. Looked up from germline, CDR1 is GTSNPN and CDR2 is SVGIG (reference sequence). This CDR3 is CACPRGSRDTEAFF. As DNA, the CDR3 is TGTGCCTGCCCCCGGGGCTCGAGGGACACTGAAGCTTTCTTT.